The source of this TCR beta chain is a study of CD8 T cells in ankylosing spondylitis. Study results and limitations: A motif in TCR beta, a set of under ten highly homologous variants, appeared characteristic of ankylosing spondylitis blood.

Via MiXCR, TCRdb re-called the 5' RACE reads, giving one row per CDR3 protein. The sample has about 240,000 distinct CDR3 sequences; around 25% are singletons. Concerning this clonotype itself: What it binds is unknown.

The length of the CDR3 is 16 residues. V dropped 1 base and J dropped 3 bases, with 15 bases sitting between them. Germline V gene sequence: CDR1 KGHDR, CDR2 SFDVKD. Sequencing was performed on blood, either unsorted or a sorted T cell fraction (not recorded which). This sequence joins TRBV24-1 and TRBJ2-7; possible D gene TRBD1, 5 bases. The receptor was derived from a male donor with ankylosing spondylitis or in good health (not recorded which). The CDR3 loop is CATSDFSPLGHYEQYF. The CDR3 nucleotides are TGTGCCACCAGTGATTTTTCCCCCTTGGGGCACTACGAGCAGTACTTC.